These 15 T cell receptor beta chains were all obtained from the same sample, sequenced in a study of radiotherapy plus CTLA-4 blockade in lung cancer. Clones were sequenced by immunoSEQ multiplex PCR, and TCRdb holds only the in-frame ones, with some missing. The sample comprises about 14,000 clones, about 89% of which are singletons, and 13% to 15% rests with the top ten. Sequenced material: peripheral blood, taken from a patient treated with radiotherapy plus ipilimumab. These receptor sequences come from a human donor with non-small cell lung cancer that progressed on radiotherapy plus ipilimumab. Some clones in this sample may be carry-over from other donors' samples.

The chain is built from TRBV6-1 and TRBJ2-5; 10 nucleotides line up with TRBD2. The germline V gene encodes CDR1 MNHNS and CDR2 SASEGT. V lost 5 bases, J lost 3 bases, and 6 bases stayed unmatched. The CDR3 is 15 amino acids. The CDR3 sequence is CASSSIAGGEETQYF. The CDR3 DNA sequence: TGTGCCAGCAGTTCGATAGCGGGAGGAGAAGAGACCCAGTACTTC.

The chain combines TRBV5-1 with TRBJ1-2; D gene unclear. V gave up 0 bases and J gave up 0 bases, with 9 bases separating them. This CDR3 has 15 amino acids. Germline assignment: CDR1 SGHRS and CDR2 YFSETQ. DNA of the CDR3: TGCGCCAGCAGCTTGGAGTACGGGACTAACTATGGCTACACCTTC. Translating it yields CASSLEYGTNYGYTF.

The V gene is TRBV12-5, the J gene TRBJ2-3; TRBD1 matches 7 bases. The CDR3 is 14 residues long. Germline CDR1 is LGHNT and CDR2 is FRNRAP. V lost 0 bases, J lost 7 bases, and 4 bases stayed unmatched. Written as DNA, the CDR3 is TGTGCTAGTGGTTTGGTTGAGGGGGCTCATACGCAGTATTTT. Amino acids: CASGLVEGAHTQYF.

This chain joins TRBV7-2 and TRBJ2-5, with 7 bases matching TRBD2. The V gene's germline CDR1 is SGHTA and CDR2 FQGNSA. Trimming removed 5 bases from V and 5 bases from J; junction bases left unmatched: 20. The CDR3 covers 18 residues. The CDR3 nucleotides read TGTGCCAGCAGCCCGGGGAGAAGAGTGACTAGCAACGCGGAGACCCAGTACTTC. Its translation: CASSPGRRVTSNAETQYF.

The chain combines TRBV29-1 with TRBJ1-2, with 9 bases aligning to TRBD1. J lost 5 bases, V lost 4 bases, and 8 bases had no gene match. The germline gives CDR1 SQVTM, CDR2 ANQGSEA. The CDR3 consists of 14 residues. The CDR3 is CSVGPGQGKYGYTF. Here the CDR3 DNA reads TGCAGCGTTGGTCCGGGACAGGGAAAATATGGCTACACCTTC.

This clone was observed a handful of times. J is TRBJ2-3 and V is TRBV5-8; weak D call: TRBD1 (5 bases). In germline, CDR1 is SGHTS, CDR2 YDEGEE. The CDR3 has 13 residues. The ends were cut back, 1 base at V and 7 bases at J, with 10 bases in the middle. DNA for the CDR3: TGTGCCAGCAGCTTGCAGGGCTCCAATACGCAGTATTTT. Protein product: CASSLQGSNTQYF.

V and J are TRBV2 and TRBJ1-6; D gene ambiguous. Trimming took 7 bases from V and 7 from J, leaving 8 bases between them. The CDR3 loop spans 12 amino acids. Germline-derived CDR1 and CDR2 are SNHLY and FYNNEI. The CDR3 here is CASTRENSPLHF. CDR3 in DNA: TGTGCCAGCACAAGAGAAAATTCACCCCTCCACTTT.

The chain links TRBV6-5 to TRBJ1-2; 9 positions agree with TRBD1. The CDR3 spans 13 residues. Germline CDR1 reads MNHEY; CDR2 reads SVGAGI. The V gene end was trimmed by 7 bases and the J gene end by 9 bases; junction bases not matched to a gene: 9. The CDR3 here is CASKAGTGQRYTF. Here the CDR3 DNA reads TGTGCCAGCAAGGCTGGGACAGGGCAACGCTACACCTTC.

The chain has TRBV19 and TRBJ1-4; 10 bases match TRBD1. CDR1 is LNHDA, CDR2 SQIVND, per germline (reference sequence). CDR3 size: 15 residues. V was clipped by 1 base and J by 8 bases; unmatched bases: 4. The chain's CDR3 is CASSIVGTGVEKLFF. Written as DNA, the CDR3 is TGTGCCAGTAGTATAGTCGGGACAGGGGTCGAAAAACTGTTTTTT.

There are a few counts of this clone. The chain joins TRBV10-2 to TRBJ2-2; D is possibly TRBD1 (6 bases). The CDR3 runs 14 residues. Germline V gives CDR1 WSHSY, CDR2 SAAADI. V lost 9 bases, J lost 3 bases, and 14 bases lay in between. CDR3 sequence (DNA): TGCGCCAGGAAACAGGGTGATGACACCGGGGAGCTGTTTTTT. Amino acid sequence: CARKQGDDTGELFF.

The chain has TRBV13 and TRBJ2-7, with D possibly TRBD1 on 5 matching bases. The CDR3 has 15 residues. V was shortened by 5 bases and J by 0 bases, with 14 bases between the two germline ends. In germline, CDR1 is PRHDT, CDR2 FYEKMQ (reference sequence). The CDR3 region is CASSARQFPSYEQYF. The DNA of the CDR3 is TGTGCCAGCAGCGCGAGACAGTTTCCCTCCTACGAGCAGTACTTC. Looking up the rest from reference TRBV13 and TRBJ2-7 gives the full variable domain: AAGVIQSPRHLIKEKRETATLKCYPIPRHDTVYWYQQGPGQDPQFLISFYEKMQSDKGSIPDRFSAQQFSDYHSELNMSSLELGDSALYFCASSARQFPSYEQYFGPGTRLTVT.

The chain joins TRBV27 to TRBJ1-1, with unresolved D. The CDR3 length is 13 residues. Germline V CDR1 and CDR2: MNHEY, SMNVEV (reference sequence). V lost 3 bases and J lost 7, with 12 bases in between. In DNA, the CDR3 is TGTGCCAGCAGTTTTAATCCAGAGGGTGAAGCTTTCTTT. Encoded protein: CASSFNPEGEAFF.

This chain joins TRBV7-2 and TRBJ2-5, with D perhaps matching TRBD2 (5 bases). Looked up from germline, CDR1 is SGHTA and CDR2 is FQGNSA. The CDR3 is 13 residues long. V dropped 2 bases and J dropped 5 bases, with 9 bases sitting between them. As DNA, the CDR3 is TGTGCCAGCAGCTTAAGCGGTGGGGAGACCCAGTACTTC. It is translated as CASSLSGGETQYF. Based on the CDR3 plus reference TRBV7-2 and TRBJ2-5, the full variable domain is GAGVSQSPSNKVTEKGKDVELRCDPISGHTALYWYRQSLGQGLEFLIYFQGNSAPDKSGLPSDRFSAERTGGSVSTLTIQRTQQEDSAVYLCASSLSGGETQYFGPGTRLLVL.

This chain joins TRBV10-3 and TRBJ1-2; D possibly corresponds to TRBD1 (6 bases). The CDR3 loop spans 13 amino acids. CDR1 and CDR2 (germline): ENHRY, SYGVKD. Trimming removed 5 bases from V and 5 bases from J, with 12 bases in between. CDR3 region: CAISTTGQYGYTF. The CDR3 coding sequence is TGTGCCATCAGTACGACAGGCCAGTATGGCTACACCTTC.

In its sample, this clone was seen once. The chain joins TRBV7-2 to TRBJ2-7; D ambiguous. The length of the CDR3 is 16 residues. V was trimmed by 0 bases and J by 0 bases, leaving 12 bases between them. Germline CDR1 SGHTA, CDR2 FQGNSA. Here the CDR3 reads CASSLAGLQSSYEQYF. As DNA, the CDR3 is TGTGCCAGCAGCTTAGCGGGTCTACAGAGCTCCTACGAGCAGTACTTC.